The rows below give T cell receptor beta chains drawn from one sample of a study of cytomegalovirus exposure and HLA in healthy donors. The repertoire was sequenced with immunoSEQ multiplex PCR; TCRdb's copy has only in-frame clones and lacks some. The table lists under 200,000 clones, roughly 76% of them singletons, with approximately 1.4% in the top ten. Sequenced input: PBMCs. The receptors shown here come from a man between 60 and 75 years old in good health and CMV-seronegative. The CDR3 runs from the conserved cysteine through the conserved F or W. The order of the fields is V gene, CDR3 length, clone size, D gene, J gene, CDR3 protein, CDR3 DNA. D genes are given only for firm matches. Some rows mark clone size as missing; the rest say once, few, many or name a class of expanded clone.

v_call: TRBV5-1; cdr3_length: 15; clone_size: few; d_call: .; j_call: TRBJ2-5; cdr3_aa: CASSPLGTFKETQYF; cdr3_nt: TGCGCCAGCAGCCCGCTCGGGACTTTTAAAGAGACCCAGTACTTC
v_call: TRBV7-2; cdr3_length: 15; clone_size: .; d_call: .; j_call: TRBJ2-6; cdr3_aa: CASSFVPSGANVLTF; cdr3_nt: TGTGCCAGCAGCTTCGTTCCCTCTGGGGCCAACGTCCTGACTTTC
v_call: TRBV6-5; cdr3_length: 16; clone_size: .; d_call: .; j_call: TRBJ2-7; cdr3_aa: CASSYGTGRVVYEQYF; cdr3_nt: TGTGCCAGCAGTTATGGTACAGGGCGGGTTGTCTACGAGCAGTACTTC
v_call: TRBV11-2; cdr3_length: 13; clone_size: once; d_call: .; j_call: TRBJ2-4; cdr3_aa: CASSFVSGNIQYF; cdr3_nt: TGTGCCAGCAGCTTTGTTTCGGGGAACATTCAGTACTTC
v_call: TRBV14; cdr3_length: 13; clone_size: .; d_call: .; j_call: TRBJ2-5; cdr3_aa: CASSRRAGETQYF; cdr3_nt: TGTGCCAGCAGCCGACGGGCGGGGGAGACCCAGTACTTC
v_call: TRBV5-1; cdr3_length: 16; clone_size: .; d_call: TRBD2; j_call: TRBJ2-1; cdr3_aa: CASSFLWASGSNEQFF; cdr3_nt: TGCGCCAGCAGCTTCCTCTGGGCTAGCGGGAGTAATGAGCAGTTCTTC
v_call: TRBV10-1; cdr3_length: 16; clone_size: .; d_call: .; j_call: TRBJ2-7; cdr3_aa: CASSEARVFKTYEQYF; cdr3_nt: TGCGCCAGCAGTGAGGCCAGGGTCTTCAAAACCTACGAGCAGTACTTC
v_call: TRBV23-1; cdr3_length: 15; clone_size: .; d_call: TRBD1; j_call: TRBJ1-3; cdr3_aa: CASSPRDRAGNTIYF; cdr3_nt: TGCGCCAGCAGTCCCCGGGACAGGGCTGGAAACACCATATATTTT
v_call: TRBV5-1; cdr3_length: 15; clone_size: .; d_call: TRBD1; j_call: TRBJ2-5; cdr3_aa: CASSLAGDRGETQYF; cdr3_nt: TGCGCCAGCAGCTTGGCCGGGGACAGGGGGGAGACCCAGTACTTC
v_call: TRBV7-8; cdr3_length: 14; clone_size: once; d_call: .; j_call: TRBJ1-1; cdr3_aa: CASSPYSLNTEAFF; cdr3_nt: TGTGCCAGCAGCCCATACAGTCTGAACACTGAAGCTTTCTTT
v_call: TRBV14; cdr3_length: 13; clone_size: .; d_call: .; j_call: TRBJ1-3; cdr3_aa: CASSFLFGNTIYF; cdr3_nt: TGTGCCAGCAGCTTTCTGTTTGGAAACACCATATATTTT
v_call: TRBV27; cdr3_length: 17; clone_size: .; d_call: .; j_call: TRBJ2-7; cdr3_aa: CASSSLSSGHILREQYF; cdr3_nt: TGTGCCAGCAGTTCCCTATCCTCGGGACACATCTTACGGGAGCAGTACTTC
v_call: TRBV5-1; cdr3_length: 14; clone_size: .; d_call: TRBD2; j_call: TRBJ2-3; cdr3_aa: CASTLAGATDTQYF; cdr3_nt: TGCGCCAGCACCCTAGCGGGGGCCACAGATACGCAGTATTTT
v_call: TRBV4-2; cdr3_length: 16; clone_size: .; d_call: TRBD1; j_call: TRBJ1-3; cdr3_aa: CASSQNDRGLGNTIYF; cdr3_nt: TGTGCCAGCAGCCAAAACGACAGGGGATTGGGAAACACCATATATTTT
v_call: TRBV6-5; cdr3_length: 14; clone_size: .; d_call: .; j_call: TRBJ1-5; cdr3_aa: CASSVTAYNQPQHF; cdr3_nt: TGTGCCAGCAGTGTGACAGCGTACAATCAGCCCCAGCATTTT
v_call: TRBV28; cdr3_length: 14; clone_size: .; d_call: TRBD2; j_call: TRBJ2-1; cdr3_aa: CASSPGLAGGEQFF; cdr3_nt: TGTGCCAGCAGTCCGGGACTAGCGGGGGGTGAGCAGTTCTTC
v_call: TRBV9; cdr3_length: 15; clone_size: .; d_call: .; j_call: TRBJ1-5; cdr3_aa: CASAGGAGGNQPQHF; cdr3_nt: TGTGCCAGCGCGGGGGGGGCAGGTGGCAATCAGCCCCAGCATTTT
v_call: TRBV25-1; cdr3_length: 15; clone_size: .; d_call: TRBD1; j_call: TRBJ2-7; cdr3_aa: CASSDLGQGPYEQYF; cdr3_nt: TGTGCCAGCAGTGACCTGGGACAGGGTCCCTACGAGCAGTACTTC
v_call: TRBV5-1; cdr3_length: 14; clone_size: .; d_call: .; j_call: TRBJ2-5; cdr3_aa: CASSLARPEETQYF; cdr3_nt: TGCGCCAGCAGCTTGGCTAGACCCGAAGAGACCCAGTACTTC
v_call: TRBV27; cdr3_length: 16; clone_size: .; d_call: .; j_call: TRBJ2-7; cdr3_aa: CASSLERPPGSYEQYF; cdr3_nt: TGTGCCAGCAGTTTAGAACGTCCACCAGGCTCCTACGAGCAGTACTTC
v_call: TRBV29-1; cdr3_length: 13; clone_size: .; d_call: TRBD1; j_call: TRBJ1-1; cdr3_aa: CSVRQGAGTEAFF; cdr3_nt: TGCAGCGTTAGACAGGGGGCAGGCACTGAAGCTTTCTTT
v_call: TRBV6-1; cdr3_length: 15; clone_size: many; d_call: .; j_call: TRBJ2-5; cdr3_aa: CASSEFGGTQETQYF; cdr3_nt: TGTGCCAGCAGTGAATTCGGGGGAACCCAAGAGACCCAGTACTTC
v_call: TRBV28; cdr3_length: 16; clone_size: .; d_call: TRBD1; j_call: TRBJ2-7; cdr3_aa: CASSTSTGTGAYEQYF; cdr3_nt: TGTGCCAGCAGCACTTCGACCGGGACAGGGGCCTACGAGCAGTACTTC
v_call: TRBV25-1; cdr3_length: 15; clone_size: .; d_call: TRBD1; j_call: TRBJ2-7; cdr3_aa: CASSHGTGGVYEQYF; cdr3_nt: TGTGCCAGCAGTCATGGGACAGGGGGGGTCTACGAGCAGTACTTC
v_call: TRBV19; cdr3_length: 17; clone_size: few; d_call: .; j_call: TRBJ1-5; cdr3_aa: CASSIKSRQGGNQPQHF; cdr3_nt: TGTGCCAGTAGTATAAAGTCTCGGCAGGGCGGCAATCAGCCCCAGCATTTT
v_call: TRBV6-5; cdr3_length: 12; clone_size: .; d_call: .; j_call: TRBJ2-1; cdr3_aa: CASSSMGHEQFF; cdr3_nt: TGTGCCAGCAGCTCTATGGGGCATGAGCAGTTCTTC
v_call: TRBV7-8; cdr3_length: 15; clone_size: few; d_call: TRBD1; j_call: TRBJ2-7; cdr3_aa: CASSPDWDRAYEQYF; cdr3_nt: TGTGCCAGCAGCCCAGATTGGGACAGGGCCTACGAGCAGTACTTC
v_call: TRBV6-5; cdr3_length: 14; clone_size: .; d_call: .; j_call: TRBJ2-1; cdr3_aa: CASSRQVPYNEQFF; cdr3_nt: TGTGCCAGCAGTAGACAGGTCCCCTACAATGAGCAGTTCTTC
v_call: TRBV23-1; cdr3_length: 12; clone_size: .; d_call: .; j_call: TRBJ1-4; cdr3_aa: CANSQNGEKLFF; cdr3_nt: TGCGCCAACAGTCAAAACGGTGAAAAACTGTTTTTT
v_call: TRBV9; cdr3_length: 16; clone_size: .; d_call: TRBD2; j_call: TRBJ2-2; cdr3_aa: CASSVGLAGPTGELFF; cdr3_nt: TGTGCCAGCAGCGTAGGGCTAGCGGGACCCACCGGGGAGCTGTTTTTT
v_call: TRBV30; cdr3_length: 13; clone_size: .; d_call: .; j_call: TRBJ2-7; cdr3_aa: CAWSVILWYEQYF; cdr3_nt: TGTGCCTGGAGTGTAATTCTATGGTACGAGCAGTACTTC
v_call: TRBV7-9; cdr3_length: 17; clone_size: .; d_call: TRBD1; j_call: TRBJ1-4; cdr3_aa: CASSLAVGTGSNEKLFF; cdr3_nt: TGTGCCAGCAGCTTAGCGGTGGGGACAGGATCGAATGAAAAACTGTTTTTT
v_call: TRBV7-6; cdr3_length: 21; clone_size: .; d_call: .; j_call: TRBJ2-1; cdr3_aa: CASSLESSREFGPSSANEQFF; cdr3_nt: TGTGCCAGCAGCTTAGAATCCTCTAGAGAGTTTGGGCCCTCTAGCGCAAATGAGCAGTTCTTC
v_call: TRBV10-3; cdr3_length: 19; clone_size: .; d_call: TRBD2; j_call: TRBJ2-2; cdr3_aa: CASKRGQNSGSANTGELFF; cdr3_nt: TGTGCCTCAAAGAGGGGACAGAATAGCGGGAGCGCGAACACCGGGGAGCTGTTTTTT
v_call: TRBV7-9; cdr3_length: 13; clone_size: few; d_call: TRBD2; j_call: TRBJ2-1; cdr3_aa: CASIGGRSTAQFF; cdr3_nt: TGTGCCAGCATTGGCGGGAGGTCGACTGCGCAGTTCTTC
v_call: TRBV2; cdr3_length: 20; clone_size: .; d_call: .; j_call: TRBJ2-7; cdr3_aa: CASSEVLSRSRQLSSYEQYF; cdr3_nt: TGTGCCAGCAGTGAAGTCTTATCGCGTTCGAGACAGTTGAGCTCCTACGAGCAGTACTTC
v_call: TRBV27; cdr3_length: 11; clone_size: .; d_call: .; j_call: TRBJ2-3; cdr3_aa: CASTSTDTQYF; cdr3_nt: TGTGCCAGCACCTCCACAGATACGCAGTATTTT
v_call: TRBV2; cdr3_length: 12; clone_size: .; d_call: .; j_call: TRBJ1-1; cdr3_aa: CAKGQMNTEAFF; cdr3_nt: TGTGCCAAAGGACAGATGAACACTGAAGCTTTCTTT
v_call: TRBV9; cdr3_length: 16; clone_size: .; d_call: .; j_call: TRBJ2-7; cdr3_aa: CASSVEAGMASYEQYF; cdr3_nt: TGTGCCAGCAGCGTAGAAGCAGGGATGGCTTCCTACGAGCAGTACTTC
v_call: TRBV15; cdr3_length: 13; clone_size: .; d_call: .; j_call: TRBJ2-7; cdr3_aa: CATSRQFNREQYF; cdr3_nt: TGTGCCACCAGCAGGCAATTCAACAGAGAGCAGTACTTC
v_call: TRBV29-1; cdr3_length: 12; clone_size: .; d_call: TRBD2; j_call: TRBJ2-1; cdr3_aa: CSASGGYNEQFF; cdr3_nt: TGCAGCGCTTCCGGGGGGTACAATGAGCAGTTCTTC
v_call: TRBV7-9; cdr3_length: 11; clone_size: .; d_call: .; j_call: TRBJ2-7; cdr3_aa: CSSSSTYEQYF; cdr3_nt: TGTTCCAGCAGTTCCACATACGAGCAGTACTTC
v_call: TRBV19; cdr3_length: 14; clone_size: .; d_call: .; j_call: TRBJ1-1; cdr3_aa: CASSIKGPNTEAFF; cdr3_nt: TGTGCCAGTAGTATTAAGGGGCCGAACACTGAAGCTTTCTTT
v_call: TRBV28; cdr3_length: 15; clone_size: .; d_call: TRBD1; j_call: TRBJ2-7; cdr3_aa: CASSPPGQGIYEQYF; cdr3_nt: TGTGCCAGCAGTCCGCCGGGACAGGGGATCTACGAGCAGTACTTC
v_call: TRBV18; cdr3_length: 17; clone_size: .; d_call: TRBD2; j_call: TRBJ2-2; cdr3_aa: CASSPPSSGGSTGELFF; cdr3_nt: TGTGCCAGCTCACCACCGTCTAGCGGGGGGAGCACCGGGGAGCTGTTTTTT
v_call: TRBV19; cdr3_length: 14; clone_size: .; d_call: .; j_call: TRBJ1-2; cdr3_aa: CASSPQPGGYGYTF; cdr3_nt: TGTGCCAGTAGTCCACAACCGGGAGGCTATGGCTACACCTTC
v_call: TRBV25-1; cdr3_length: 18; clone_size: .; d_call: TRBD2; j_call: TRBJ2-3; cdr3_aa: CASSLTLSSGGASDTQYF; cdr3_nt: TGTGCCAGCAGCCTTACCCTTTCTAGCGGGGGGGCATCAGATACGCAGTATTTT
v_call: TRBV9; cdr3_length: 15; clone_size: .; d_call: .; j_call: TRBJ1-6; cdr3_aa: CASSVDLRGPSPLHF; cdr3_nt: TGTGCCAGCAGCGTAGATCTCCGAGGGCCTTCACCCCTCCACTTT
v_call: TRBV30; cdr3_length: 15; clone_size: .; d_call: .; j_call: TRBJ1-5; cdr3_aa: CAWSVGGARDQPQHF; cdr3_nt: TGTGCCTGGAGTGTCGGGGGGGCTAGGGATCAGCCCCAGCATTTT
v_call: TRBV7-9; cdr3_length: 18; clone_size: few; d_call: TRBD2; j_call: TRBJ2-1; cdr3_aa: CASSLVGLAGGTHNEQFF; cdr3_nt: TGTGCCAGCAGCTTAGTGGGACTAGCGGGGGGGACACACAATGAGCAGTTCTTC
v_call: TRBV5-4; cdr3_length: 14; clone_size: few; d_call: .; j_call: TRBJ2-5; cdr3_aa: CASSRAGYQETQYF; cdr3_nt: TGTGCCAGCAGCCGGGCGGGGTACCAAGAGACCCAGTACTTC
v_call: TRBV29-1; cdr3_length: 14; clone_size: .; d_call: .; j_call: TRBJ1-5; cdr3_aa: CSVEGVRVNQPQHF; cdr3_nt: TGCAGCGTTGAAGGGGTACGGGTTAATCAGCCCCAGCATTTT